This TCR beta chain is from a study of patients and donors after allogeneic stem cell transplantation. Each CDR3 protein is one row after TCRdb ran MiXCR on the RT-PCR reads. The table lists tens of thousands of distinct CDR3 sequences, 6.5% to 7% of them singletons, with about 34% in the top ten. The CDR3 has 13 amino acids. V was pared by 2 bases and J by 7 bases, with 11 bases between. Germline values: CDR1 LGHDT, CDR2 YNNKEL (reference sequence). There are many counts of this clonotype. The sequenced material came from blood, either unsorted or a sorted T cell fraction (not recorded which). This receptor was taken from a human donor who was either an allogeneic HSCT recipient or a stem cell or donor lymphocyte infusion donor (not recorded which). It is not recorded whose cells these are; they may come from a transplant donor. This chain joins TRBV3-1 and TRBJ1-2; weak D call: TRBD1 (6 bases). The CDR3 DNA sequence: TGTGCCAGCAGCCAAACAGGGATGCGTGGCTACACCTTC. It is translated as CASSQTGMRGYTF. Full variable domain (outside the CDR3, taken from reference TRBV3-1 and TRBJ1-2): DTAVSQTPKYLVTQMGNDKSIKCEQNLGHDTMYWYKQDSKKFLKIMFSYNNKELIINETVPNRFSPKSPDKAHLNLHINSLELGDSAVYFCASSQTGMRGYTFGSGTRLTVV.